The T cell receptor (beta chain) described here comes from a study of blood T cell repertoires in COVID-19 (dated by TCRdb to the early 2020s). In terms of the full investigation: Samples covering the acute and convalescent phases of COVID-19 were provided by collaborators in the United States, Italy and Spain. Samples came from the ongoing ImmuneRACE study (first 160 participants) plus 1,254 subjects from 6 global collaborators. Subjects who had been exposed to COVID-19, were actively infected with it, or had recovered from it provided the deeply sampled blood TCRbeta repertoires that made up the dataset. The repertoires were released in a freely available public database intended as a resource for research on the immune response to SARS-CoV-2. Nearly every sample came with metadata listing a de-identified subject ID, COVID-19 status, age in years and sex. Where available, HLA class I and class II types were obtained from metadata supplied by the sample provider rather than from assay-based typing. The prospective study material was composed of cDNA or gDNA derived from T cells, B-cell-depleted T cells, or PBMCs. Overall study outcomes, separate from this receptor: The quantity of clinical and demographic metadata differed by source and by participant and was supplied without curation.

Concerning this clone: Its antigen remains unidentified. No much larger clone is present one base from it, and per-base qualities are unavailable.

The germline V gene (reference sequence) specifies MNHEY as CDR1 and SMNVEV as CDR2. V ends up 4 bases short and J 2 bases short, with an unmatched junction base count of 4. Including cysteine and phenylalanine, the CDR3 has 14 amino acids. CDR3 DNA only is kept here, 42 bases in frame from base 1. One collaborating source in Seattle enrolled patients while the patients were actively infected and followed the patients over time throughout the course of disease. Collaborating institutions collected whole blood in K2EDTA tubes following their own protocols. Collaborator samples were shipped for TCRbeta analysis as frozen whole blood, isolated PBMCs, or DNA extracted from either sample type. The immunoSEQ Assay, a bias-controlled multiplex PCR, was used to amplify TCRbeta CDR3 regions from genomic DNA. As for how the authors treated the data: Nucleated cell counts per sample were estimated from amplification of reference gene primers within the assay. To quantify the absolute abundance of each unique TCRbeta CDR3 rearrangement, sequence reads were collapsed and filtered. Productive Simpson clonality was computed per sample as the square root of Simpson's diversity index over productive rearrangements. TCRdb provides this immuneACCESS table in a form limited to in-frame rearrangements. Some clones are lacking; in checked studies, under half of them reflect an unresolved V gene, and why the rest are absent is not known. V, J and clone size reflect that table, while D and trimming were determined from the DNA. The sample includes some 100,000 clones, with about 86% observed a single time. The ten largest clones add up to around 2% of the sample.

This receptor chain uses TRBV27 and TRBJ2-7; TRBD2 aligns with 8 central bases. Sequencing used peripheral blood. This receptor was obtained from a man between 50 and 59 years old with COVID-19, enrolled during active disease. The CDR3 protein sequence reads: CASSYGGGTYEQYF. The sequenced DNA is TGTGCCAGCAGTTATGGCGGGGGGACCTACGAGCAGTACTTC.